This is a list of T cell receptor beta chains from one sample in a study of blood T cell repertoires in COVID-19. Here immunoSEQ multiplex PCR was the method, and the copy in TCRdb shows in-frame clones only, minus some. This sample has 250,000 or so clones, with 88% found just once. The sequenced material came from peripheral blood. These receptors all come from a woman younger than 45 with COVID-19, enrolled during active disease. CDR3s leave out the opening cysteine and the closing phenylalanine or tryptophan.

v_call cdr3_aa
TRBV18 ASSRQGLSGANVLT
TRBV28 ASRTSGLSKDEQF
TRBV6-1 ASSEKRGPQH
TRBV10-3 AISGLGAGYT
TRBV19 ASSMRGSPGYT
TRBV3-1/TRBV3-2 ASSHASGTSGSDEQF
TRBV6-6 ASRPGTGGEKTQY
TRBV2 ASSDWGTEDSPLH
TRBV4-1 ASSHPTGAYGYT
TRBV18 ASSPGTMDEQF
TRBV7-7 ASSLARDTYNEQF
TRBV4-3 ASRPDSAVTDTQY
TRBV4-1 ASSHRDQGIKNIQY
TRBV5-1 ASSLAGTRRTDTQY
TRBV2 ASSGGLAGVETQY
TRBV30 AWGTGGFIYGYT
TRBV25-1 ASSARTLLYNEQF
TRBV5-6 ASSSGLAGNNEQF
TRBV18 ASSPTTGSGNTIY
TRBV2 ASNGDLGGYT
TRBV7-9 ASSLVAGPYNEQF
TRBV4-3 ASSQGAEGVYGYT
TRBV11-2 ASSGAGTSNTGELF
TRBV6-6 ASSYSGGIPYEQY
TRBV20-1 SASATGMNTGELF
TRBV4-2 ASSQELRDLYSPLH
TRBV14 ASSSIITIPETQY
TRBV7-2 ASSLGGMNTEAF
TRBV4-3 ASSQEDKRRANTGELF
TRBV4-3 ASSQDATSGGREQF
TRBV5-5 ASSAGQGYFWDTQY
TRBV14 ASSQLQGAAGNTIY
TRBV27 ASSYLASGGYNEQF
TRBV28 ASSAPWTSGPEETQY
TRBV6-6 ASSYSEDRYSPLH
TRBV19 ASSIDPTSGSSRAGELF
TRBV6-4 ASSLTSEGHNEQF
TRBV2 ASRGTVAYEQY
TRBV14 ASSQEGSGNTIY
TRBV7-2 ASSPGTRRPNEQF
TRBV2 ASRTGGKTDTQY
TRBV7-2 ASSGTGTGPETQY
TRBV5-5 ASSYDRANEQF
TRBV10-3 AISEGRFQETQY
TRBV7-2 ASSLAAGIAYNEQF
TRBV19 ASKTGIYMNTEAF
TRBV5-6 ASSWGRGGSRTEAF
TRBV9 ASSVGGLAGGPANEQF